This record covers a single T cell receptor (beta chain). Its matching antigen is unknown. This sample was included in a study of T cell repertoires in cytomegalovirus infection. Study-wide results and limits: There were carriers of CMV plus the relevant HLA, and cumulative public TCR beta family frequency identified them. Within the response measured ex vivo, HLA-C-restricted CMV-specific TCR beta clonotypes were dominant.

TCRdb reprocessed the reads with MiXCR, giving one entry per CDR3 protein. The data show 150,000 to 200,000 distinct CDR3 sequences, with approximately 20% seen just once and around 3.1% held by the top ten. Sequenced input: PBMCs. The clonotype was recovered from a human donor in good health (CMV status not recorded). Some clones in this sample may be carry-over from other donors' samples.

The CDR3 coding sequence is TGCAGTGCTAGGGAAGGGGGCAACACCGGGGAGCTGTTTTTT. Encoded protein: CSAREGGNTGELFF. This chain connects TRBV20-1 to TRBJ2-2; 7 positions agree with TRBD1. This CDR3 is 14 amino acids long. CDR1 is DFQATT, CDR2 SNEGSKA, per germline (reference sequence). V lost 3 bases, J lost 2 bases, and 3 bases stayed unmatched.